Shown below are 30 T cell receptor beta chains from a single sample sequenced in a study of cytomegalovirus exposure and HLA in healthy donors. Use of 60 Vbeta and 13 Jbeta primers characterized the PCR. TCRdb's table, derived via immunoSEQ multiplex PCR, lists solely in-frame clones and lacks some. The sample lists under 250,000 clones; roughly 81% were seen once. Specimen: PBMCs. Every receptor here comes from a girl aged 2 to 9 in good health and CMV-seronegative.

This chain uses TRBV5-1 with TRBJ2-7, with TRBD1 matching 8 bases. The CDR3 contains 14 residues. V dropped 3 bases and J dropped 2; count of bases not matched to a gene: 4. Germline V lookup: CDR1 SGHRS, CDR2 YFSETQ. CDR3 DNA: TGCGCCAGCAGCTGGGGGACAGGAGCCTACGAGCAGTACTTC. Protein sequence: CASSWGTGAYEQYF.

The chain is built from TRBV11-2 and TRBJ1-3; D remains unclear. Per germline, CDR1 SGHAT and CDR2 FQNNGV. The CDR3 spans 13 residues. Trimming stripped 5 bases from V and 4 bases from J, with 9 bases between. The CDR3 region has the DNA TGTGCCAGCAGCCTCTCACAGGGAAACACCATATATTTT. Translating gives CASSLSQGNTIYF.

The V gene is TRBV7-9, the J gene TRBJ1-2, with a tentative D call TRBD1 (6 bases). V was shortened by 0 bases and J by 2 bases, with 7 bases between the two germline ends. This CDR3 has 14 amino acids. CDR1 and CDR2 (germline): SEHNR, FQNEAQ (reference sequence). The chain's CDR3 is CASSLAQGNYGYTF. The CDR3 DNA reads TGTGCCAGCAGCTTAGCCCAGGGGAACTATGGCTACACCTTC.

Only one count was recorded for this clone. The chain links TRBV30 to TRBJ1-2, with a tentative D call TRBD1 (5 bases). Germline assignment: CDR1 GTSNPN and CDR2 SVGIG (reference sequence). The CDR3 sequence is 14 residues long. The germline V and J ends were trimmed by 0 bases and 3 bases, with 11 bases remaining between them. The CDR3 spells CAWSVPQGYYGYTF. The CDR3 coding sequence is TGTGCCTGGAGTGTGCCGCAGGGATACTATGGCTACACCTTC.

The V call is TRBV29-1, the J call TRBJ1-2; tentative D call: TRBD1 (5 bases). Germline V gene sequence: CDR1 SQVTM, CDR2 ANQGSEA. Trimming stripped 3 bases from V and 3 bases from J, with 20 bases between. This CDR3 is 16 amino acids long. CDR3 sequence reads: CSVDGPGIRGDYGYTF. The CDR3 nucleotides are TGCAGCGTTGATGGGCCGGGGATCCGGGGGGACTATGGCTACACCTTC.

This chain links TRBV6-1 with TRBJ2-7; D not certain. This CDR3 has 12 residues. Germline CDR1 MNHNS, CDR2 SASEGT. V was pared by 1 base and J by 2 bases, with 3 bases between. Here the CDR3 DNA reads TGTGCCAGCAGTGAAGGGCCCTACGAGCAGTACTTC. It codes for CASSEGPYEQYF.

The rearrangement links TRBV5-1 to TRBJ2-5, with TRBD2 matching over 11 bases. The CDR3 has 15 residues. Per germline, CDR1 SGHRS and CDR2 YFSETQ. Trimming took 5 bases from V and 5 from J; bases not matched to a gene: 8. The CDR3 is CASSDSGGAWETQYF. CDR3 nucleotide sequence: TGCGCCAGCAGTGATAGCGGGGGGGCCTGGGAGACCCAGTACTTC.

CDR3: CASSTGTGSYNEQFF. CDR3 coding DNA: TGTGCCAGCAGTACCGGGACAGGGTCCTACAATGAGCAGTTCTTC. The chain is built from TRBV6-1 and TRBJ2-1, with 9 bases lining up with TRBD1. Germline V gene lookup returns CDR1 MNHNS and CDR2 SASEGT. The CDR3 is 15 residues long. V was clipped by 5 bases and J by 1 base; unmatched bases: 3.

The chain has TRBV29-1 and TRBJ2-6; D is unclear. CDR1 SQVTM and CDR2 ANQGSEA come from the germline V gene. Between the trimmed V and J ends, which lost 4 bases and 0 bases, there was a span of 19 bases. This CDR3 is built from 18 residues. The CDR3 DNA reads TGCAGCGTTGTGTGGGCACTTCCTTATTACTCTGGGGCCAACGTCCTGACTTTC. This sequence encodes CSVVWALPYYSGANVLTF.

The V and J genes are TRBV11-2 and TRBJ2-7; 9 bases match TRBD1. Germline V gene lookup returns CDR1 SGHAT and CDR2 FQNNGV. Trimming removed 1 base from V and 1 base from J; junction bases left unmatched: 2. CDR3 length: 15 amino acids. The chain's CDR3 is CASSLAGQGSYEQYF. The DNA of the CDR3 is TGTGCCAGCAGCTTAGCCGGACAGGGGTCCTACGAGCAGTACTTC.

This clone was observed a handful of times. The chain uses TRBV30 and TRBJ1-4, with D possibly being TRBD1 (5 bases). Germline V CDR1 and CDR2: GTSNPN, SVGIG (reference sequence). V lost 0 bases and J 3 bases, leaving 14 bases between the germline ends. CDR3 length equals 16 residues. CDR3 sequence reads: CAWSVLLGGSNEKLFF. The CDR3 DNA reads TGTGCCTGGAGTGTACTCCTGGGGGGGTCTAATGAAAAACTGTTTTTT.

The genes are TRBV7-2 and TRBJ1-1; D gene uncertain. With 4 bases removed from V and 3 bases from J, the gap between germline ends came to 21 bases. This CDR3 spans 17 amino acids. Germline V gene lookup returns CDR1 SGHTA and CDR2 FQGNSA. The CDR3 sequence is CASSSYPGWGDHTEAFF. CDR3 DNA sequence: TGTGCCAGCAGCTCATACCCCGGTTGGGGAGACCACACTGAAGCTTTCTTT.

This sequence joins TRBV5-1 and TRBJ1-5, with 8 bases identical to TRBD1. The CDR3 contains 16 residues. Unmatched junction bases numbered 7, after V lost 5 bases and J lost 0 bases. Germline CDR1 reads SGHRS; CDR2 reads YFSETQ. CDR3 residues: CASSQGQGLSNQPQHF. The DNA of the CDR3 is TGCGCCAGCAGTCAAGGACAGGGACTTAGCAATCAGCCCCAGCATTTT. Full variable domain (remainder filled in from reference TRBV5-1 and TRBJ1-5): KAGVTQTPRYLIKTRGQQVTLSCSPISGHRSVSWYQQTPGQGLQFLFEYFSETQRNKGNFPGRFSGRQFSNSRSEMNVSTLELGDSALYLCASSQGQGLSNQPQHFGDGTRLSIL.

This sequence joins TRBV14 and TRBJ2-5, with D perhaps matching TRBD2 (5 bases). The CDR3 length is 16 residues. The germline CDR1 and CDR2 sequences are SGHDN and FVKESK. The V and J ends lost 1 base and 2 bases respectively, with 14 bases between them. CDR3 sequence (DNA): TGTGCCAGCAGCCAAGGTTGGCTAGCTTCGCAAGAGACCCAGTACTTC. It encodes CASSQGWLASQETQYF.

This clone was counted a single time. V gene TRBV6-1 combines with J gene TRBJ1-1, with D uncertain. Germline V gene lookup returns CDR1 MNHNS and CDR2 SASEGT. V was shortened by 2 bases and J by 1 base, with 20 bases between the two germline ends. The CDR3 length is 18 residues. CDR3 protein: CASSEKGIEGGQNTEAFF. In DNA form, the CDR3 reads TGTGCCAGCAGTGAAAAAGGAATAGAGGGCGGCCAGAACACTGAAGCTTTCTTT.

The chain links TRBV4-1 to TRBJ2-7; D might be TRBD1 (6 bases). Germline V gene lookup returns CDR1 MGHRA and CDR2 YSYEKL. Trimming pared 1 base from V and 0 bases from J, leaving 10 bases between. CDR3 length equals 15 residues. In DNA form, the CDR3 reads TGCGCCAGCAGCCAAGGGCAGGGGCCCTCCTACGAGCAGTACTTC. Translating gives CASSQGQGPSYEQYF.

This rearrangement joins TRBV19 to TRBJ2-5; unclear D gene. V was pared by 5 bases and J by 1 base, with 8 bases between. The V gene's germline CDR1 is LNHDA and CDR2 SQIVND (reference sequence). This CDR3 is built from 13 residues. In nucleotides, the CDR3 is TGTGCCAGTAGTGCAACAGTCCAAGAGACCCAGTACTTC. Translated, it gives CASSATVQETQYF.

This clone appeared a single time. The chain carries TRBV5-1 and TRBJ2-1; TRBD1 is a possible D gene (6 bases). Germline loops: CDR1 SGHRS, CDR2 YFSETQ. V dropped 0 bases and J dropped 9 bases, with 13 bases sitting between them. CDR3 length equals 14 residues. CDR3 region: CASSLDRRGSEQFF. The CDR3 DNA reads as TGCGCCAGCAGCTTGGACCGCAGGGGAAGTGAGCAGTTCTTC.

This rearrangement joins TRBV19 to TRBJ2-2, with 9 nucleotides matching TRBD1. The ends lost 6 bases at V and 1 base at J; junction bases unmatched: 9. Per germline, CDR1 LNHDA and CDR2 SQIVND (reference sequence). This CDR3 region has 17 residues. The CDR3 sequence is CASRGRGQGGNTGELFF. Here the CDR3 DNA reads TGTGCCAGTAGAGGGCGGGGACAGGGCGGGAACACCGGGGAGCTGTTTTTT.

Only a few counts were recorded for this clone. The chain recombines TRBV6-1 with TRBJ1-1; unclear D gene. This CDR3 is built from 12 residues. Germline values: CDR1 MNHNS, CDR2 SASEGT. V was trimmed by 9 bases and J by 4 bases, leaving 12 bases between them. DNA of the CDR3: TGTGCCAGTAGCTGGAGGCCCACTGAAGCTTTCTTT. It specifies CASSWRPTEAFF.

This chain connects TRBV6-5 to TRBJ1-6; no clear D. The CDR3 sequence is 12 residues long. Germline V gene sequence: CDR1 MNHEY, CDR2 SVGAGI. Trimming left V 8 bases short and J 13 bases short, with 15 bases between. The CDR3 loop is CASHITTGPLHF. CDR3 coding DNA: TGTGCCAGCCACATTACTACCGGTCCCCTCCACTTT.

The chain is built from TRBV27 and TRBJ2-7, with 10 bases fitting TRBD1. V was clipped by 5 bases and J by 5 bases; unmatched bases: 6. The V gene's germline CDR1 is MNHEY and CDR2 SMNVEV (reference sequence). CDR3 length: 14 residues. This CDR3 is CASSPRDRGNEQYF. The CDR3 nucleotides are TGTGCCAGCAGTCCGCGGGACAGGGGCAACGAGCAGTACTTC.

The CDR3 coding sequence is TGTGCCAGCAGTGACCTGCTGGGACAGGGGGCTGCGGTCGACACTGAAGCTTTCTTT. Protein: CASSDLLGQGAAVDTEAFF. The V gene is TRBV6-1, the J gene TRBJ1-1, with 12 bases aligning to TRBD1. Trimming removed 3 bases from V and 3 bases from J; junction bases left unmatched: 14. The germline gives CDR1 MNHNS, CDR2 SASEGT. The length of the CDR3 is 19 residues.

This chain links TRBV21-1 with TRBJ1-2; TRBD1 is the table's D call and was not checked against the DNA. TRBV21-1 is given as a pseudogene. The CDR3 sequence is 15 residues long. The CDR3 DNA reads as TGTGCCAGCAGCAAAGCCGCAGGGCGGCCCTATGGCTACACCTTC. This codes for CASSKAAGRPYGYTF.

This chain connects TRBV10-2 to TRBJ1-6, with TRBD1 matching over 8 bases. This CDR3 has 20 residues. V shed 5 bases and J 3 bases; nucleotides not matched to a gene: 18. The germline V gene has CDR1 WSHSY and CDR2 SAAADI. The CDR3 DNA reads TGCGCCAGCAGTTACAATGACAGGGACAGGAGGTTTAGCTATAATTCACCCCTCCACTTT. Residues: CASSYNDRDRRFSYNSPLHF.

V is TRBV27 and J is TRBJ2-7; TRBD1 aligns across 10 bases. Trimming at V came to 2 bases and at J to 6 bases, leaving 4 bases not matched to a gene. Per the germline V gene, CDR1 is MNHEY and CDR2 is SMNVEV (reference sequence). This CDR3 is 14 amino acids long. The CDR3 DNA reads TGTGCCAGCAGTTTAGCCCGGACAGGGGGCGAGCAGTACTTC. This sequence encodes CASSLARTGGEQYF.

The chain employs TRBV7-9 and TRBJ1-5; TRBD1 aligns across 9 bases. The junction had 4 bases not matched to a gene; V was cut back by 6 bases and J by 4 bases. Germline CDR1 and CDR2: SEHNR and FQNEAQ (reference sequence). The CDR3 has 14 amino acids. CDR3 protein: CASSWTGENQPQHF. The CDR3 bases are TGTGCCAGCAGTTGGACAGGGGAGAATCAGCCCCAGCATTTT.

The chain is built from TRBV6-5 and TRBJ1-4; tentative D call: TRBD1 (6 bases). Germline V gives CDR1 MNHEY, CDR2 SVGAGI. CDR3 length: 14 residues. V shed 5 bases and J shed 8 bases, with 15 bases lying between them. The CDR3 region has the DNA TGTGCCAGCAGTCTGACAGGTGCCCGGGAAAAACTGTTTTTT. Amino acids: CASSLTGAREKLFF.

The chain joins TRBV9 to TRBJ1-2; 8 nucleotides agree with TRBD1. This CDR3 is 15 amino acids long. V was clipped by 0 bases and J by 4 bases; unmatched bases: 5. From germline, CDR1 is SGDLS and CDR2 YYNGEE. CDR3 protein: CASSVARDRSYGYTF. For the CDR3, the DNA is TGTGCCAGCAGCGTAGCTCGGGACAGGTCCTATGGCTACACCTTC. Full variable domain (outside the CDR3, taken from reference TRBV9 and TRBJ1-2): DSGVTQTPKHLITATGQRVTLRCSPRSGDLSVYWYQQSLDQGLQFLIQYYNGEERAKGNILERFSAQQFPDLHSELNLSSLELGDSALYFCASSVARDRSYGYTFGSGTRLTVV.

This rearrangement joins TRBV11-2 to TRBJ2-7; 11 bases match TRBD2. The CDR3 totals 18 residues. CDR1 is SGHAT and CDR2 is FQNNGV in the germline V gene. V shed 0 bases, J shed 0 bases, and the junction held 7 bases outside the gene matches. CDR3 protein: CASSLELAGGSSSYEQYF. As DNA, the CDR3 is TGTGCCAGCAGCTTAGAGTTAGCGGGGGGGAGTAGCTCCTACGAGCAGTACTTC.